One sample yielded the 9 T cell receptor beta chains listed below, sequenced in a study of CXCR3-negative and CXCR3-positive naive CD8 T cells. TRB cDNA libraries were made by UMI-labeled 5' RACE. After re-calling the 5' RACE reads, TCRdb lists one entry per CDR3 protein, DNA absent. Its clone listing holds 75,000 or so distinct CDR3 sequences. The sequenced sample consisted of naive CXCR3- CD8+ T cells from blood. Subset described: CD45RO-CCR7+CD27+CD95- naive CD8+ T cells lacking CXCR3 (TNR3-). These receptor sequences come from a human donor in good health. Some clones in this sample may be carry-over from other donors' samples.

The chain joins TRBV28 to TRBJ1-5; the TCRdb D gene call, TRBD1, has no DNA to confirm it. The germline V gene has CDR1 MDHEN and CDR2 SYDVKM. The CDR3 contains 14 residues. This CDR3 is CASMQGISNQPQHF. Full variable domain (remainder filled in from reference TRBV28 and TRBJ1-5): DVKVTQSSRYLVKRTGEKVFLECVQDMDHENMFWYRQDPGLGLRLIYFSYDVKMKEKGDIPEGYSVSREKKERFSLILESASTNQTSMYLCASMQGISNQPQHFGDGTRLSIL.

J is TRBJ2-1 and V is TRBV5-1. The CDR3 runs to 16 residues. The germline V gene has CDR1 SGHRS and CDR2 YFSETQ. This CDR3 is CASSLGPQSSYNEQFF.

The chain recombines TRBV27 with TRBJ1-1. The CDR3 spans 14 residues. Germline-derived CDR1 and CDR2 are MNHEY and SMNVEV (reference sequence). The CDR3 reads CASSLQGYVTEAFF.

V and J are TRBV11-3 and TRBJ2-5; no DNA is available, so the TRBD2 call from TCRdb remains unchecked. CDR3 length: 12 amino acids. Germline values: CDR1 SGHNT, CDR2 YENEEA. CDR3 region: CASSPTSGGADF.

The J gene is TRBJ2-1, the V gene TRBV6-6. Germline V gene sequence: CDR1 MNHNY, CDR2 SVGAGI (reference sequence). This CDR3 comprises 15 residues. The CDR3 reads CASSYSGSSYNEQFF.

This sequence joins TRBV6-2 or TRBV6-3 and TRBJ2-6. CDR1 is MNHEY and CDR2 is SVGEGT in the germline V gene. The CDR3 has 15 residues. The chain's CDR3 is CASSYRGSGANVLTF.

The chain has TRBV4-3 and TRBJ2-7; TCRdb reports TRBD1, a call that lacks DNA to check it against. The CDR3 is 13 amino acids. CDR1 LGHNA and CDR2 YSLEER come from the germline V gene. This CDR3 reads CASSQERTDEQYF.

This sequence joins TRBV7-2 and TRBJ1-2; without DNA, the TCRdb call of TRBD1 cannot be checked. The CDR3 length is 14 residues. Germline CDR1 reads SGHTA; CDR2 reads FQGNSA. The CDR3 here is CASSLSTGNYGYTF.

Here the CDR3 reads CASSSPGQPQHF. The chain recombines TRBV4-1 with TRBJ1-5; TCRdb's assignment of TRBD1 cannot be checked, as there is no DNA. Looked up from germline, CDR1 is MGHRA and CDR2 is YSYEKL. This CDR3 comprises 12 residues.